This T cell receptor beta chain appears in the sequencing data of a study of CD8+ T cells in alopecia areata (dated by TCRdb to the late 2010s). About the full investigation: Treated patients were enrolled in an open-label pilot trial of oral tofacitinib at 5 to 10 mg twice daily for moderate-to-severe alopecia areata. Patients stayed on tofacitinib for 6 to 18 months and then had 6 months of follow-up off drug so that delayed response and recurrence could be assessed. The SALT score, which quantifies the percentage of affected scalp surface area, was used to measure disease severity in treated patients. To study T cell clonal expansion in alopecia areata, the researchers applied high-throughput TCRbeta sequencing to both the C3H/HeJ mouse model and human patients. In humans, TCRbeta sequencing was performed on scalp tissue and on sorted CD4+ and CD8+ peripheral blood T cells from healthy controls and from patients with patchy or totalis/universalis alopecia areata. Biopsies were taken from tofacitinib-treated patients at baseline and again at 4 and 24 weeks into treatment, and several of those patients also had a later scalp biopsy. Clonality in the scalp was compared among normal scalp (n=4), patchy alopecia areata scalp (n=8), and alopecia totalis/universalis scalp (n=8). The RNA source kit depended on sample type: the PAXgene miRNA kit for fixed scalp, the miRNeasy kit for PBMCs, and the RNeasy kit for mouse skin. Amplification of TCRbeta CDR3 regions was done by immunoSEQ multiplex PCR using 35 Vbeta forward primers and 13 Jbeta reverse primers. On the study overall, not on this receptor specifically: Tofacitinib significantly lowered scalp clonality and the number of expanded CD8+ clones among the top 100 scalp clones. During tofacitinib treatment, many expanded lesional clones remained in scalp and blood, and this persistence may partly explain relapse after treatment is stopped. Resident alphabeta T cells in normal human skin are also sequenced, complicating scalp TCR repertoire analysis, unlike mouse skin dominated by gammadelta T cells. Shared TCR sequences between patients were less evident than in mice, which may be partly attributable to HLA diversity in the patient population. The treated cohort was small, with a single nonresponder, so links between baseline CD8+ expansion and response need larger studies. Compared with normal scalp, lesional scalp, particularly in alopecia totalis/universalis, had higher clonality and more expanded CD8+ clones, which suggests antigenic drive.

The CDR3 measures 15 amino acids from cysteine to phenylalanine. Only the CDR3 DNA stays, 45 bases, in frame from base 1. V is trimmed back by 1 base and J by 4 bases, and the junction contains 5 bases that no gene match accounts for. The germline V gene (reference sequence) supplies CDR1 GTSNPN and CDR2 SVGIG. The method was the immunoSEQ multiplex PCR assay. RNA was extracted from all samples and reverse transcribed into cDNA as template for TCR sequencing. First-strand cDNA was synthesized with SuperScript III using a 2:1 mix of oligo-dT and random hexamers. A synthetic immune receptor repertoire was used to gauge amplification bias, and whatever bias remained was removed computationally. As for how the authors treated the data: Raw reads were preprocessed to remove errors, and CDR3 was defined by IMGT conventions from the conserved cysteine to phenylalanine. To get clonality, Shannon entropy was normalized by log2 of the number of productive unique TCRs and the result was subtracted from 1. Whether each scalp clone was CD4 or CD8 was inferred by checking scalp TCRbeta sequences against the CD4 and CD8 repertoires from sorted blood. The clones in this table, taken by TCRdb from immuneACCESS, are in-frame only. Not every clone is retained; where verified, under half of the shortfall comes from an unresolved V gene, and the cause of the rest is unknown. V, J and clone size derive from that table, while D and trimming were established from the DNA sequence. The sample table contains more than 90,000 clones; only one count was recorded for less than 75% of them. In total, the top ten clones hold just under 30% of the sample.

The sample's time point label, decoded: around 28 days on oral tofacitinib. The treatment or condition label here, explained by the study, means: oral pan-JAK inhibitor, 5-10 mg twice daily. Lesional scalp punch biopsies and peripheral blood were collected from alopecia areata patients. PBMCs were isolated by density centrifugation and stained for CD3, CD4 and CD8, after which CD4+ and CD8+ T cells were sorted on a FACSAria. Concerning this clone: The clone's antigen remains unknown. Qualities for individual bases were not recorded, and no much larger clone is one base off.

The specimen comprised CD8+ T cells sorted from blood, sampled at week 4, from a patient treated with tofacitinib. The chain joins TRBV30 to TRBJ2-1, with 9 junctional bases fitting TRBD2. This receptor was taken from a human donor with alopecia areata. In nucleotide form, the sequence is TGTGCCTGGAGTGATCCCAGCGGGGGGTACAATGAGCAGTTCTTC. It specifies CAWSDPSGGYNEQFF.